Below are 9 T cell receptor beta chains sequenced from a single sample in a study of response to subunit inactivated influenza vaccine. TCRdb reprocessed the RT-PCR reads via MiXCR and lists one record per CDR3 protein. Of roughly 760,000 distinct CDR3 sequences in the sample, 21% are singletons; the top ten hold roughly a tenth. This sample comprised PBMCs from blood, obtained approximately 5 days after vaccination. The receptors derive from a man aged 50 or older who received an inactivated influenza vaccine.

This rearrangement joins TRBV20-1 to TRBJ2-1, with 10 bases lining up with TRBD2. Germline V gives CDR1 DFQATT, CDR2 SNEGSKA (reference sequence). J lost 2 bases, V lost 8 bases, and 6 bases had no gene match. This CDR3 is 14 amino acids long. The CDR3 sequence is CSPLAGGAYNEQFF. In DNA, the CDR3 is TGCAGTCCATTAGCGGGAGGCGCCTACAATGAGCAGTTCTTC.

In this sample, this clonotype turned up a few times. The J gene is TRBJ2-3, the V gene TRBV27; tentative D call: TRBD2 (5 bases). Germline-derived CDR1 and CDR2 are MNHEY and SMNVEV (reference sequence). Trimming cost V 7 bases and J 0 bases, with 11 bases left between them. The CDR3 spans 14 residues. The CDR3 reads CASMREPSTDTQYF. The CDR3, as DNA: TGTGCCAGCATGAGGGAACCGAGCACAGATACGCAGTATTTT.

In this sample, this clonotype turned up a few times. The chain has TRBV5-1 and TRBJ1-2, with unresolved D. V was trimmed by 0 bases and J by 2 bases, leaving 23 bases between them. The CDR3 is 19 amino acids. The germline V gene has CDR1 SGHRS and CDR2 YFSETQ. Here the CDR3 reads CASSLVGGAGLAMNYGYTF. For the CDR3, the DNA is TGCGCCAGCAGCTTGGTCGGCGGAGCGGGTTTAGCGATGAACTATGGCTACACCTTC.

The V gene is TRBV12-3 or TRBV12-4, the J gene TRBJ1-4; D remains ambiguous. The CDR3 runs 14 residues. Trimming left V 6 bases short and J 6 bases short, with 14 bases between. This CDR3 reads CASSPGYGDEKLFF. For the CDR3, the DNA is TGTGCCAGCAGCCCGGGGTATGGTGATGAAAAACTGTTTTTT.

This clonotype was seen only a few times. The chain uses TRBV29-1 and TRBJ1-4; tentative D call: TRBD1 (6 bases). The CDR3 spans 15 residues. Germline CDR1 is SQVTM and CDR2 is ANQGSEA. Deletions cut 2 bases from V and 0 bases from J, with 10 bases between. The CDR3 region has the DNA TGCAGCGTTGAACTCAGGACAGCAACTAATGAAAAACTGTTTTTT. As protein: CSVELRTATNEKLFF.

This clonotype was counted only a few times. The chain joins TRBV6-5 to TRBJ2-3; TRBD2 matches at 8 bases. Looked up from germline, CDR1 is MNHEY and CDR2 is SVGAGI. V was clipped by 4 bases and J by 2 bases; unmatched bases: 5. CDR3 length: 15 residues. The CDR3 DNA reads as TGTGCCAGCAGTTTCCAAGCGGGGGCCACAGATACGCAGTATTTT. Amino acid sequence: CASSFQAGATDTQYF.

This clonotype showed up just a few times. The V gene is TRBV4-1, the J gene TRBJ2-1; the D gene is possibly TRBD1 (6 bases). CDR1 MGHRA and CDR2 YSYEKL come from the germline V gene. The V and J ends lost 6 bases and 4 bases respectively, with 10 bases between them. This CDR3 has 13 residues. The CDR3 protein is CASSRQDYNEQFF. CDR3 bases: TGCGCCAGCAGTCGACAGGATTACAATGAGCAGTTCTTC.

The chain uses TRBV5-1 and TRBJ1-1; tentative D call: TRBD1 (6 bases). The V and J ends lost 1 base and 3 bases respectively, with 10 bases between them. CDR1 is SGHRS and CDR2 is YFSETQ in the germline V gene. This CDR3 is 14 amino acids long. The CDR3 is CASSLTGLDTEAFF. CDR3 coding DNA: TGCGCCAGCAGCTTGACAGGGTTGGACACTGAAGCTTTCTTT.

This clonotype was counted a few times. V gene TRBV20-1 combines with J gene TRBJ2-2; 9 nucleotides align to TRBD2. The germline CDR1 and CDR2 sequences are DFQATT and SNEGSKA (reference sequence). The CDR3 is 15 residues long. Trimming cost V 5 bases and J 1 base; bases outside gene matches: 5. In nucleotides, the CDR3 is TGCAGTGCTGGTCTTAGCGGGAGGAACACCGGGGAGCTGTTTTTT. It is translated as CSAGLSGRNTGELFF.